Given below is one TCR beta chain in context. The data were taken from a study of blood T cell repertoires in COVID-19. Study in general: The cDNA or gDNA used as material had been derived from T cells, B-cell-depleted T cells, or PBMCs.

Original data processing: From reference gene primer amplification, estimates of nucleated cell counts were derived. Assay used: immunoSEQ multiplex PCR; TCRdb lists only in-frame clones, some missing. The V and J calls and the clone size are those of that table, but D and trimming were determined from the DNA. The repertoire holds 25,000 to 30,000 clones, with roughly 90% as singletons. CDR3 length: 12 residues. CDR1 and CDR2 (germline): GTSNPN, SVGIG (reference sequence). Trimming stripped 2 bases from V and 8 bases from J, with 12 bases between. V is TRBV30 and J is TRBJ1-2, with a possible D match to TRBD1 (6 bases). Sequencing was carried out using peripheral blood. The clonotype originates from a human donor in a cohort sampled during active COVID-19. The CDR3 region is CAWSTGKVGYTF. The CDR3 DNA follows: TGTGCCTGGAGTACAGGGAAAGTCGGCTACACCTTC.